This T cell receptor beta chain appears in the sequencing data of a study of T cells in localized non-small cell lung cancer (dated by TCRdb to 2018 to 2021). For the study in its entirety: Comparing tumors with uninvolved tumor-adjacent lungs, the study looked at the T cell repertoires of fewer than 250 patients with early-stage NSCLC. All 250 or so NSCLC patients in the cohort were treatment-naive and had localized lung tumors that were resected. A mean age of roughly 66 years was recorded for the NSCLC patients, of whom more than 120 were male and over 100 were female. Findings and caveats that apply to the study as a whole: Because multi-region tumor sequencing was not performed, intratumor heterogeneity could not be ruled out. Longer overall survival was associated with higher blood T cell density, whereas shorter survival was associated with higher adjacent-lung clonality. Uninvolved tumor-adjacent lung showed the highest T cell clonality, higher than tumor, which suggests more focused antigenic responses in the adjacent lung. A median of about 61 of the top 100 tumor clones turned up in the paired uninvolved adjacent lung, and 25 to 30 of those clones also ranked among the top 100 of that same adjacent lung. Because of the exploratory design, TCR variables were selected using unadjusted p-values without false-discovery rate correction.

Uninvolved adjacent lung was taken at least 2 cm from the tumor margin and confirmed free of atypia by two independent pathologists. At diagnosis, tumor, uninvolved tumor-adjacent lung and peripheral blood were collected and then preserved as a mix of FFPE and fresh-frozen material. The immunoSEQ Assay was used to sequence TCR beta CDR3 regions from DNA. In the original analysis: To compute T cell density, TCR beta template counts were normalized to usable DNA, which was estimated by amplifying housekeeping genes. Richness was estimated with the preseqR package, extrapolating to 400,000 templates for PBMC samples and 120,000 templates for tissue samples. Clonality was defined by subtracting Pielou's evenness from one. To identify tissue-enriched TCRs, differential abundance testing was run on productive amino-acid clonotypes with a minimum total count of 5 and an alpha of 0.1. The Jaccard Index and the Morisita Overlap Index were used to measure repertoire overlap between compartments. GLIPH clustered TCR beta CDR3s with public tetramer-defined viral CDR3s; viral motifs required at least three viral sequences plus V-gene enrichment. Imported from immuneACCESS, the table was reduced by TCRdb to in-frame sequences with V and J called. These copies leave out some clones; in studies compared against another copy, an unresolved V gene accounts for under half, and the cause of the remainder is not known. V, J and clone size are taken as reported in that table, and D and trimming were inferred from the DNA itself. The sample data list around 2,500 clones, and under 30% of these were observed just once. The ten most abundant clones make up around 22% of the sample.

V is pared back by 4 bases and J by 4 bases, with 14 bases lying between the germline termini. The CDR3 runs 14 residues from the cysteine to the phenylalanine. The kept DNA is CDR3 alone, 42 bases in frame from the first base. CDR1 and CDR2 were assigned from the germline V gene as LGHNT and FRNRAP. A remark on this clone: The antigen it recognizes is unknown. No per-base quality is available; no much larger clone lies one base away.

The specimen was normal lung tissue next to the tumor, collected before any cancer treatment. The rearranged chain carries TRBV12-5 and TRBJ2-7; the D call is possibly TRBD1 or TRBD2, each sharing 6 bases. This TCR came from a man aged 35-75 years with stage II squamous cell lung carcinoma. CDR3 reads: CASGSEGGFYEQYF. The DNA reads TGTGCTAGTGGTTCGGAGGGGGGCTTTTACGAGCAGTACTTC.